This T cell receptor beta chain comes out of a study of blood T cell repertoires in COVID-19 (dated by TCRdb to 2019 to 2021). Background on the whole study: Samples covering the acute and convalescent phases of COVID-19 were provided by collaborators in the United States, Italy and Spain. The prospective study material was composed of cDNA or gDNA derived from T cells, B-cell-depleted T cells, or PBMCs. Subjects who had been exposed to COVID-19, were actively infected with it, or had recovered from it provided the deeply sampled blood TCRbeta repertoires that made up the dataset. The repertoires were released in a freely available public database meant as a resource for research on the immune response to SARS-CoV-2. The samples were drawn from two sources: the first 160 participants of the ongoing ImmuneRACE study, and over 1,000 subjects contributed by 6 global collaborators. A de-identified subject ID, COVID-19 status, age in years and sex were almost always included in the sample metadata. Where available, HLA class I and class II types were taken from metadata supplied by the sample provider and were not determined by assay-based typing.

CDR1 is given as KGHSH and CDR2 as LQKENI, both from the germline V gene. Trimming costs V 3 bases and J 5 bases, and their ends lie 10 bases apart. CDR3 length: 13 amino acids, cysteine to phenylalanine. Only CDR3 DNA remains: 39 bases, in frame from the first base. In the prospective study, participants were about 18 to 95 years old, resided in fewer than 25 geographic areas of the United States, and were enrolled through a virtual design. To assign participants to cohorts, the prospective study relied on clinical history that participants themselves reported in a screening survey and a study questionnaire. Recovered participants in ImmuneRACE Cohort 3 were defined as having two consecutive negative NP/OP PCR tests, clearance from a healthcare professional, or resolution of symptoms. In the prospective study, mobile phlebotomists collected whole blood, serum and a nasopharyngeal or oropharyngeal swab from each participant. Additional blood draws and questionnaires over an approximately two-month period could optionally be provided by prospective study participants. Prospective study blood samples were shipped either frozen or at room temperature before DNA extraction.

The immunoSEQ Assay, a bias-controlled multiplex PCR, was used to amplify TCRbeta CDR3 regions from genomic DNA. Regarding the original processing steps: Within the assay, amplification of reference gene primers was used to estimate how many nucleated cells each sample contained. To quantify the absolute abundance of each unique TCRbeta CDR3 rearrangement, sequence reads were collapsed and filtered. For each sample, productive Simpson clonality was calculated as the square root of Simpson's diversity index over productive rearrangements. The source is immuneACCESS, and TCRdb retained only in-frame sequences with V and J called. Part of the clones is not carried over; for the studies checked, unresolved V genes explain less than half of this, and the remainder is unexplained. Clone size and V and J calls were adopted from that table, with D and trimming inferred from the DNA. Within this sample are 170,000 or so clones, with about 88% of them counted one time only. The ten largest make up 9% of the sample.

A word on this clone: It has no known antigen specificity. One base away there is no much larger clone; base qualities are not given.

What the research found in general, with its limitations: The amount of clinical and demographic metadata varied by source and participant and was provided uncurated.

The chain links TRBV18 with TRBJ2-5, with the D gene too uncertain to name. Sequenced sample: PBMCs or T cells enriched from blood (not recorded which). This clonotype was sampled from a woman aged 18-35 years who had recovered from COVID-19. The base sequence is TGTGCCAGCTCACCTTCCGAGGCGGAGACCCAGTACTTC. The encoded protein is CASSPSEAETQYF. Joined to the reference TRBV18 and TRBJ2-5 proteins, this CDR3 gives the full variable domain: NAGVMQNPRHLVRRRGQEARLRCSPMKGHSHVYWYRQLPEEGLKFMVYLQKENIIDESGMPKERFSAEFPKEGPSILRIQQVVRGDSAAYFCASSPSEAETQYFGPGTRLLVL.